This T cell receptor beta chain was found in a study of shared clonotypes between healthy human individuals. General study results and limits: Among the subsets, naive ones generally showed larger estimated richness than memory ones. Depth was large, yet rarefaction showed that sorted-subset sequencing was incomplete. Represented diversity, genetic and exposure-history alike, was limited by few donors.

A single count supports this clone. Its antigen remains unidentified. CDR3 size: 14 residues. From germline, CDR1 is SGHTA and CDR2 FQGNSA. V lost 6 bases, J lost 8 bases, and 19 bases lay in between. The method was immunoSEQ multiplex PCR; TCRdb's version includes in-frame clones alone and lacks a portion of them. Altogether roughly 1 million clones are present, about 75% being singletons, with the ten largest covering approximately 1.3%. Sequencing was performed on memory CD4+ T cells sorted from blood. Subset given: CD45RA-negative fraction. This sequence originates from a young man in good health. This chain uses TRBV7-2 with TRBJ2-5; no clear D gene. CDR3 in DNA: TGTGCCAGCAGTTCGTTCCGGACGGAGCGTACCCAGTACTTC. Its translation: CASSSFRTERTQYF.